This TCR beta chain appears in the sequencing data of a study of T cell repertoires in cytomegalovirus infection. Overall study context: Public signatures in TCR beta pointed to CMV infection and matching HLA type.

The CDR3 length is 14 residues. The germline gives CDR1 SEHNR, CDR2 FQNEAQ (reference sequence). J lost 4 bases, V lost 3 bases, and 5 bases had no gene match. Turning to this clonotype: Its antigen is unidentified.

MiXCR, applied by TCRdb to the reads, yields one record per CDR3 protein. The data hold under 150,000 distinct CDR3 sequences, with 20% to 30% observed a single time. Notes on the study in general: Clonotype analysis showed dominance of the ex vivo response by HLA-C-restricted CMV-specific TCR beta clonotypes. The cumulative frequency of public TCR beta families identified carriers of CMV plus the relevant HLA.

The sequence was collected from a human donor in good health (CMV status not recorded). Some clones in this sample may be carry-over from other donors' samples. Sequenced: PBMCs, sequenced either directly or after in vitro stimulation (not recorded which). The chain is built from TRBV7-9 and TRBJ1-2, with 7 bases matching TRBD1. The CDR3 DNA reads as TGTGCCAGCAGCTTGACAGGGTATCTCTATGGCTACACCTTC. Translating it yields CASSLTGYLYGYTF. The full variable domain, completed using reference TRBV7-9 and TRBJ1-2, is DTGVSQNPRHKITKRGQNVTFRCDPISEHNRLYWYRQTLGQGPEFLTYFQNEAQLEKSRLLSDRFSAERPKGSFSTLEIQRTEQGDSAMYLCASSLTGYLYGYTFGSGTRLTVV.